The rows below give T cell receptor beta chains drawn from one sample of a study of cytomegalovirus exposure and HLA in healthy donors. TCRdb's copy holds only in-frame clones and misses some; the assay was immunoSEQ multiplex PCR. The data contain approximately 90,000 clones, 85% of them singletons. What was sequenced was PBMCs. These receptors were taken from a man in his forties or fifties in good health and CMV-seropositive. Both conserved end residues are part of each CDR3. A D gene is named only where the DNA matches it firmly. Size values are once, few and many counts, or a class for expanded clones, and some rows have none.

TRBV25-1	TRBJ2-5	TRBD1	-	CASSELRDSLGETQYF	TGTGCCAGCAGCGAACTCCGGGACAGCCTTGGAGAGACCCAGTACTTC
TRBV19	TRBJ1-2	-	-	CASSIEADYGYTF	TGTGCCAGTAGTATAGAAGCTGATTATGGCTACACCTTC
TRBV2	TRBJ1-2	TRBD1	-	CASSEEKGQGNYGYTF	TGTGCCAGCAGTGAGGAAAAAGGACAGGGGAACTATGGCTACACCTTC
TRBV27	TRBJ2-7	-	-	CASGSRYEQYF	TGTGCCAGCGGGAGTAGGTACGAGCAGTACTTC
TRBV19	TRBJ2-5	-	-	CASSMRGLEETQYF	TGTGCCAGTAGTATGCGGGGGCTGGAAGAGACCCAGTACTTC
TRBV30	TRBJ1-2	-	-	CAWRAGNYGYTF	TGTGCCTGGAGGGCAGGCAACTATGGCTACACCTTC
TRBV6-5	TRBJ1-5	TRBD1	-	CASTTGQGGQPQHF	TGTGCCAGCACCACCGGACAGGGGGGTCAGCCCCAGCATTTT
TRBV11-2	TRBJ2-3	TRBD2	-	CASSMEPGLSTDTQYF	TGTGCCAGCAGCATGGAACCGGGACTATCGACAGATACGCAGTATTTT
TRBV6-5	TRBJ2-1	-	-	CASSYYGNEQFF	TGTGCCAGCAGTTACTACGGTAATGAGCAGTTCTTC
TRBV6-1	TRBJ1-1	TRBD1	-	CASGVGQVLNTEAFF	TGTGCCAGCGGGGTGGGACAGGTGCTTAACACTGAAGCTTTCTTT
TRBV2	TRBJ1-4	TRBD1	-	CATVRGLDEKLFF	TGTGCCACAGTCAGGGGGCTGGATGAAAAACTGTTTTTT
TRBV6-5	TRBJ1-4	TRBD1	-	CASSQGATNEKLFF	TGTGCCAGCAGCCAGGGGGCGACTAATGAAAAACTGTTTTTT
TRBV5-4	TRBJ1-1	TRBD1	-	CASSVGQWNTEAFF	TGTGCCAGCAGCGTGGGACAGTGGAACACTGAAGCTTTCTTT
TRBV5-4	TRBJ1-6	-	-	CASSLEGNSPLHF	TGTGCCAGCAGCTTGGAGGGGAATTCACCCCTCCACTTT
TRBV18	TRBJ1-1	TRBD1	-	CASSPQGTANTEAFF	TGTGCCAGCTCACCCCAGGGGACAGCGAACACTGAAGCTTTCTTT
TRBV6-1	TRBJ1-6	TRBD1	-	CASSARDRVNSPLHF	TGTGCCAGCAGTGCCCGGGACAGGGTTAATTCACCCCTCCACTTT
TRBV2	TRBJ2-5	-	few	CATKGVLVETQYF	TGTGCCACCAAAGGGGTACTGGTGGAGACCCAGTACTTC
TRBV6-5	TRBJ2-5	TRBD2	-	CASSYWLAGGPETQYF	TGTGCCAGCAGTTATTGGCTAGCGGGGGGGCCGGAGACCCAGTACTTC
TRBV7-9	TRBJ1-1	-	-	CSSSLLQGGRSEAFF	TGTTCCAGCAGCTTGCTACAGGGTGGACGGTCTGAAGCTTTCTTT
TRBV7-2	TRBJ2-5	TRBD2	-	CASSSGLAGGGEQYF	TGTGCCAGCAGCTCCGGTCTAGCGGGAGGAGGTGAGCAGTACTTC
TRBV6-1	TRBJ1-6	-	-	CASREHVGSGTASF	-
TRBV19	TRBJ1-4	-	-	CATEQGRSNEKLFF	TGTGCCACTGAACAGGGTAGGAGTAATGAAAAACTGTTTTTT
TRBV5-1	TRBJ1-2	-	-	CASSPEEGRANYGYTF	TGCGCCAGCAGCCCTGAGGAGGGCCGAGCTAACTATGGCTACACCTTC
TRBV5-1	TRBJ1-6	TRBD1	-	CASRAIAGTGNSPLHF	TGCGCCAGCAGAGCAATAGCCGGGACAGGGAATTCACCCCTCCACTTT
TRBV5-1	TRBJ1-2	-	-	CASSLGGADYGYTF	TGCGCCAGCAGCTTGGGTGGGGCAGATTATGGCTACACCTTC
TRBV10-1	TRBJ2-6	TRBD1	-	CASSTGTSGANVLTF	TGCGCCAGCTCGACAGGGACCTCGGGGGCCAACGTCCTGACTTTC
TRBV10-3	TRBJ2-5	TRBD1	-	CAISEEGGGETQYF	TGTGCCATCAGTGAGGAAGGGGGCGGGGAGACCCAGTACTTC
TRBV5-1	TRBJ2-6	-	-	CASSLGANVLTF	TGCGCCAGCAGCCTTGGGGCCAACGTCCTGACTTTC
TRBV5-3	TRBJ1-5	-	-	CARSLRRNQPQHF	TGTGCCAGAAGCTTAAGGCGGAATCAGCCCCAGCATTTT
TRBV11-2	TRBJ2-1	-	-	CASSLIPGGRFGLNEQFF	TGTGCCAGCAGCTTAATACCTGGGGGCAGGTTCGGGTTGAATGAGCAGTTCTTC
TRBV30	TRBJ2-7	-	once	CAWAGGNYEQYF	TGTGCCTGGGCCGGGGGTAACTACGAGCAGTACTTC
TRBV7-9	TRBJ1-1	TRBD1	-	CASSPRQGAPTEAFF	TGTGCCAGCAGCCCCCGACAGGGGGCGCCAACTGAAGCTTTCTTT
TRBV6-6	TRBJ1-2	TRBD1	-	CASSNAGTGSGYGYTF	TGTGCCAGCAGTAATGCCGGGACAGGGAGTGGATATGGCTACACCTTC
TRBV14	TRBJ1-1	TRBD1	-	CASSQAYRGQTEAFF	TGTGCCAGCAGCCAGGCCTACAGGGGGCAGACTGAAGCTTTCTTT
TRBV11-2	TRBJ2-7	TRBD2	-	CASSLDSSSGRSYEQYF	TGTGCCAGCAGCTTAGACTCTTCTAGCGGGAGATCCTACGAGCAGTACTTC
TRBV5-5	TRBJ2-7	-	-	CASSLAQTGIYEQYF	TGTGCCAGCAGCTTGGCGCAGACGGGGATCTACGAGCAGTACTTC
TRBV7-9	TRBJ2-3	TRBD2	-	CASSNALGLAGETDTQYF	TGTGCCAGCAGCAACGCCTTAGGACTAGCGGGAGAGACAGATACGCAGTATTTT
TRBV5-1	TRBJ2-3	-	-	CASSLAGASDTQYF	TGCGCCAGCAGCTTGGCGGGAGCGTCAGATACGCAGTATTTT